This is a list of T cell receptor beta chains from one sample in a study of blood T cell repertoires in COVID-19. Clones were read by immunoSEQ multiplex PCR, and TCRdb kept only the in-frame ones, dropping some. The sample includes more than 110,000 clones, roughly 80% seen only once; the top ten take 5% to 6.5%. Sequencing input: PBMCs or T cells enriched from blood (not recorded which). The source of these receptors is a woman aged 45-59 years who had recovered from COVID-19. CDR3s include the opening cysteine and the closing phenylalanine or tryptophan. A D gene is named only where the DNA matches it firmly. Size is stated for part of the rows, as once, few or many counts, or as a class when the clone is expanded.

V	J	size	D	DNA	CDR3
TRBV7-2	TRBJ1-2	NA	TRBD1	TGTGCCAGCAGCTTAATCTCAGCGGGACAGGGGGATGGCTACACCTTC	CASSLISAGQGDGYTF
TRBV4-2	TRBJ1-1	NA	TRBD1	TGTGCCAGCAGCCACCTGGACAGGATGATGAACACTGAAGCTTTCTTT	CASSHLDRMMNTEAFF
TRBV7-8	TRBJ2-7	NA	TRBD1	TGTGCCAGCAGCTTAGCGGGACAGGGCTACGAGCAGTACTTC	CASSLAGQGYEQYF
TRBV6-1	TRBJ1-5	NA	TRBD1	TGTGCCAGCAGTGGGAGGACAGGGGGAGGGACGCAGCCCCAGCATTTT	CASSGRTGGGTQPQHF
TRBV24-1	TRBJ1-4	many	TRBD1	TGTGCCACCAGTGACCCCGGGACAGGGGGAGAAAAACTGTTTTTT	CATSDPGTGGEKLFF
TRBV2	TRBJ1-3	few	NA	TGTGCCAGCAGGCACACCCCGACAGTCTCTGGAAACACCATATATTTT	CASRHTPTVSGNTIYF
TRBV27	TRBJ1-4	NA	NA	TGTGCCAGTGGAGGGGCAACTAATGAAAAACTGTTTTTT	CASGGATNEKLFF
TRBV2	TRBJ1-2	few	NA	TGTGCCAGCAATTTGGGGGGACTCTATGGCTACACCTTC	CASNLGGLYGYTF
TRBV5-1	TRBJ1-1	few	NA	TGCGCCAGCAGTCTGGACAGCCTGCCTGAAGCTTTCTTT	CASSLDSLPEAFF
TRBV19	TRBJ2-1	NA	TRBD2	TGTGCCAGTAGTATTTATCGGGGGGGAGACAATGAGCAGTTCTTC	CASSIYRGGDNEQFF
TRBV25-1	TRBJ1-1	NA	NA	TGTGCCAGCAGTGAATATTCGGGGGGTCCCACTGAAGCTTTCTTT	CASSEYSGGPTEAFF
TRBV6-5	TRBJ1-4	few	NA	TGTGCCAGCAGGACACAGGCCTTAAATGAAAAACTGTTTTTT	CASRTQALNEKLFF
TRBV6-5	TRBJ2-2	few	TRBD2	TGTGCCAGCAGTTACTTCGGACTAGCTGGGGAGCTGTTTTTT	CASSYFGLAGELFF
TRBV6-4	TRBJ1-1	few	TRBD1	TGTGCCAGCAGTTTCGACAGGGCAGACACTGAAGCTTTCTTT	CASSFDRADTEAFF